This TCR beta chain stems from a study of blood T cell repertoires in COVID-19. Study summary: Samples came from the United States, Italy and Spain, spanning acute and convalescent COVID-19. PBMCs, B-cell-depleted T cells, or T cells provided the cDNA or gDNA that made up the material.

The table came from immunoSEQ multiplex PCR; TCRdb's copy has only in-frame clones and leaves some out. This sample has a few hundred thousand clones; nearly 85% occur once, and the top ten carry 1.3%. Recruited during active infection, patients (from Seattle) were subsequently followed longitudinally. This CDR3 has 15 amino acids. In germline, CDR1 is LNHDA, CDR2 SQIVND (reference sequence). V dropped 1 base and J dropped 1 base, with 10 bases sitting between them. The TCR was taken from a woman younger than 45 with COVID-19, enrolled during active disease. The chain couples TRBV19 to TRBJ1-1, with D hard to call. The sample was peripheral blood. The CDR3: CASSIGLTPNTEAFF. CDR3 DNA: TGTGCCAGTAGTATAGGATTAACACCGAACACTGAAGCTTTCTTT. Variable domain in full (rest from reference TRBV19 and TRBJ1-1): DGGITQSPKYLFRKEGQNVTLSCEQNLNHDAMYWYRQDPGQGLRLIYYSQIVNDFQKGDIAEGYSVSREKKESFPLTVTSAQKNPTAFYLCASSIGLTPNTEAFFGQGTRLTVV.